The sequence of this T cell receptor beta chain was determined in a study of breast tumors, draining lymph nodes, adjacent tissues. The lymph nodes were axillary draining lymph nodes from breast cancer patients. Study-wide results and caveats: Tumor TCR diversity was below lymph nodes but above nontumor tissue.

In the case of this clonotype: Its specificity is unknown.

The length of the CDR3 is 19 residues. Trimming cost V 1 base and J 1 base; bases outside gene matches: 8. Germline CDR1 LNHDA, CDR2 SQIVND (reference sequence). TCRdb used MiXCR to reprocess the multiplex PCR reads, holding one entry per CDR3 protein. The data contain some 120,000 distinct CDR3 sequences, 21% of them singletons. This chain uses TRBV19 with TRBJ2-6; 9 positions agree with TRBD1. The specimen sequenced was axillary lymph node tissue. The sequence was collected from a female donor with breast cancer. Some clones in this sample may be carry-over from other donors' samples. CDR3 amino acids: CASSIGGTGQLSGANVLTF. The CDR3, as DNA: TGTGCCAGTAGTATAGGCGGGACAGGGCAATTGTCTGGGGCCAACGTCCTGACTTTC.